A single sample is the source of the 22 T cell receptor beta chains below, sequenced in a study of blood T cell repertoires in COVID-19. Only in-frame clones appear in the TCRdb table, and some are missing; sequencing was by immunoSEQ multiplex PCR. Among 220,000 or so clones listed, under 90% were seen once. Source material: peripheral blood. The receptors were sampled from a woman aged 60-70 years who had recovered from COVID-19.

The V and J genes are TRBV3-1 (or the pseudogene TRBV3-2) and TRBJ2-3; TRBD2 matches at 8 bases. CDR1 and CDR2 from the germline V gene are LGHDT and YNNKEL (reference sequence). This CDR3 contains 17 residues. The V segment lost 2 bases and the J segment 2 bases; nucleotides outside the gene matches: 9. CDR3 coding DNA: TGTGCCAGCAGCCAACGGGCGGGGGGACCCTACACAGATACGCAGTATTTT. Protein: CASSQRAGGPYTDTQYF.

In this sample, this clone turned up a few times. The chain is built from TRBV7-2 and TRBJ1-5; D gene uncertain. Germline lookup yields CDR1 SGHTA and CDR2 FQGNSA. The CDR3 extends over 12 amino acids. V dropped 5 bases and J dropped 4 bases, with 6 bases sitting between them. In DNA, the CDR3 is TGTGCCAGCAGCGGGAGGAATCAGCCCCAGCATTTT. Amino acid sequence: CASSGRNQPQHF. The variable domain in full, completed from reference TRBV7-2 and TRBJ1-5, reads GAGVSQSPSNKVTEKGKDVELRCDPISGHTALYWYRQSLGQGLEFLIYFQGNSAPDKSGLPSDRFSAERTGGSVSTLTIQRTQQEDSAVYLCASSGRNQPQHFGDGTRLSIL.

The CDR3 here is CASSQLPDTNYGYTF. CDR3 nucleotide sequence: TGTGCCAGCAGCCAATTGCCAGATACTAACTATGGCTACACCTTC. The J gene is TRBJ1-2, the V gene TRBV3-1 (or the pseudogene TRBV3-2); D is undetermined. The germline V gene encodes CDR1 LGHDT and CDR2 YNNKEL (reference sequence). V lost 2 bases and J lost 0, with 10 bases in between. The CDR3 consists of 15 residues.

This rearrangement joins TRBV19 to TRBJ1-3; 7 bases align to TRBD1. Germline V gene sequence: CDR1 LNHDA, CDR2 SQIVND (reference sequence). The ends lost 7 bases at V and 6 bases at J; junction bases unmatched: 6. CDR3 length: 13 residues. The CDR3 sequence is CASTDDRENTIYF. CDR3 bases: TGTGCCAGTACCGATGACAGGGAAAACACCATATATTTT.

The gene calls are TRBV7-2 and TRBJ2-3; 10 bases align to TRBD1. After removal of 5 bases from V and 3 bases from J, the junction contained 8 bases not matched to a gene. The CDR3 has 16 residues. In germline, CDR1 is SGHTA, CDR2 FQGNSA. The CDR3 nucleotides are TGTGCCAGCAGCCGCGGACAGGGGGGTCGTACAGATACGCAGTATTTT. Protein sequence: CASSRGQGGRTDTQYF.

V is TRBV2 and J is TRBJ1-2; D call uncertain. The V gene's germline CDR1 is SNHLY and CDR2 FYNNEI. V lost 2 bases to trimming and J lost 4 bases, with 11 bases between them. The CDR3 has 14 amino acids. The CDR3 region is CASSETSGSYGYTF. For the CDR3, the DNA is TGTGCCAGCAGTGAAACCTCTGGGAGCTATGGCTACACCTTC. Drawing the rest from reference TRBV2 and TRBJ1-2, the complete variable domain is EPEVTQTPSHQVTQMGQEVILRCVPISNHLYFYWYRQILGQKVEFLVSFYNNEISEKSEIFDDQFSVERPDGSNFTLKIRSTKLEDSAMYFCASSETSGSYGYTFGSGTRLTVV.

The V gene is TRBV7-2, the J gene TRBJ2-5, with no clear D. Germline V lookup: CDR1 SGHTA, CDR2 FQGNSA. This CDR3 contains 14 residues. The V gene lost 1 base and the J gene lost 4 bases, with 10 bases spanning the gap. The CDR3 DNA reads as TGTGCCAGCAGCTTAGTGAGTAGTAGAGAGACCCAGTACTTC. Residues: CASSLVSSRETQYF.

V usage is TRBV6-6 and J usage is TRBJ2-7; 8 bases are shared with TRBD2. This CDR3 contains 13 residues. Germline-derived CDR1 and CDR2 are MNHNY and SVGAGI (reference sequence). Germline trimming cut 10 bases from V and 0 bases from J; bases unmatched to any gene: 5. CDR3 nucleotide sequence: TGTGCCACCAGCGGGGGAAGCTCCTACGAGCAGTACTTC. Translating it yields CATSGGSSYEQYF.

The J gene is TRBJ2-7, the V gene TRBV7-9; TRBD2 aligns across 14 bases. CDR1 SEHNR and CDR2 FQNEAQ come from the germline V gene (reference sequence). CDR3 size: 18 residues. Trimming removed 5 bases from V and 4 bases from J; junction bases left unmatched: 13. CDR3 residues: CASSQGLAGGVVVYEQYF. The CDR3 nucleotides are TGTGCCAGCAGCCAAGGACTAGCGGGGGGAGTGGTCGTATACGAGCAGTACTTC.

The chain carries TRBV12-5 and TRBJ2-2; D not certain. This CDR3 has 10 residues. Germline V gene sequence: CDR1 LGHNT, CDR2 FRNRAP. CDR3 sequence (DNA): TGTGGCGGAGTCACCGGGGAGCTGTTTTTT. Translated: CGGVTGELFF. The full variable domain, its missing parts supplied by reference TRBV12-5 and TRBJ2-2, is DARVTQTPRHKVTEMGQEVTMRCQPILGHNTVFWYRQTMMQGLELLAYFRNRAPLDDSGMPKDRFSAEMPDATLATLKIQPSEPRDSAVYFCGGVTGELFFGEGSRLTVL.

The genes are TRBV19 and TRBJ1-1, with a tentative D call TRBD1 (6 bases). This CDR3 has 14 amino acids. The V gene lost 3 bases and the J gene lost 3 bases, with 11 bases spanning the gap. Germline V CDR1 and CDR2: LNHDA, SQIVND (reference sequence). The CDR3 coding sequence is TGTGCCAGTAGTATCGTCAAGGGGGACACTGAAGCTTTCTTT. Translated, it gives CASSIVKGDTEAFF.

This rearrangement joins TRBV4-1 to TRBJ1-1; no firm D call. Germline V gene data show CDR1 as MGHRA and CDR2 as YSYEKL. The CDR3 has 15 amino acids. Between the trimmed V and J ends, which lost 5 bases and 7 bases, there was a span of 20 bases. CDR3 residues: CASSNTYAAKVEAFF. The CDR3 bases are TGCGCCAGCAGCAACACATATGCAGCGAAAGTTGAAGCTTTCTTT.

This clone came up a few times. J is TRBJ2-7 and V is TRBV3-1 (or the pseudogene TRBV3-2); 7 bases agree with TRBD1. V lost 3 bases, J lost 0 bases, and 2 bases stayed unmatched. CDR3 length: 14 residues. Germline lookup yields CDR1 LGHDT and CDR2 YNNKEL (reference sequence). CDR3 coding DNA: TGTGCCAGCAGCCATTGGGACAGCTCCTACGAGCAGTACTTC. It specifies CASSHWDSSYEQYF.

This clone occurred once. This chain links TRBV12-3 or TRBV12-4 with TRBJ1-6; no definite D call. This CDR3 is built from 13 residues. The V gene lost 3 bases and the J gene lost 10 bases, with 10 bases spanning the gap. The CDR3 DNA follows: TGTGCCAGCAGTTTGTCTGGGAGCTCACCCCTCCACTTT. This codes for CASSLSGSSPLHF.

The CDR3 spells CASSPSRGLGRETQYF. CDR3 bases: TGTGCCAGCAGCCCTTCGCGGGGCCTGGGGCGGGAGACCCAGTACTTC. The V gene is TRBV11-1, the J gene TRBJ2-5, with a possible D match to TRBD2 (6 bases). Trimming removed 5 bases at V and 5 bases at J, with 21 bases between. The germline V gene has CDR1 SGHAT and CDR2 FQDESV (reference sequence). The CDR3 consists of 16 residues.

In nucleotides, the CDR3 is TGTGCCAGCAGCCTGGGGCAAGTCTTGAAGACCCAGTACTTC. It yields the protein CASSLGQVLKTQYF. The chain links TRBV3-1 (or the pseudogene TRBV3-2) to TRBJ2-5; TRBD1 is a possible D gene (5 bases). Germline CDR1 reads LGHDT; CDR2 reads YNNKEL (reference sequence). The V gene lost 4 bases and the J gene lost 6 bases, with 15 bases spanning the gap. The CDR3 is made up of 14 amino acids.

The chain couples TRBV6-5 to TRBJ2-7; D is unclear. This CDR3 is 15 amino acids long. Germline V CDR1 and CDR2: MNHEY, SVGAGI. V was trimmed by 6 bases and J by 6 bases, leaving 21 bases between them. The CDR3 spells CASSLGHSSLREQYF. The CDR3 DNA reads as TGTGCCAGCAGCCTAGGCCATTCAAGTCTACGCGAGCAGTACTTC.

The chain carries TRBV28 and TRBJ1-1; 8 nucleotides match TRBD1. This CDR3 region has 14 residues. CDR1 and CDR2 from the germline V gene are MDHEN and SYDVKM. V shed 8 bases, J shed 4 bases, and the junction held 9 bases outside the gene matches. The CDR3, as DNA: TGTGCCAGCGGACAACAGGGGGGAAGCACTGAAGCTTTCTTT. This encodes CASGQQGGSTEAFF.

The chain combines TRBV10-3 with TRBJ1-1; D unclear. In germline, CDR1 is ENHRY, CDR2 SYGVKD. The V end was cut by 11 bases, the J end by 0 bases, with 28 bases between. CDR3 length equals 18 residues. CDR3 in amino acids: CASKPAGLRVALNTEAFF. The CDR3 region has the DNA TGTGCCTCTAAACCGGCTGGGCTCCGTGTCGCTCTGAACACTGAAGCTTTCTTT.

V usage is TRBV28 and J usage is TRBJ2-7; D perhaps matches TRBD2 (6 bases). This CDR3 region has 14 residues. Germline V gene lookup returns CDR1 MDHEN and CDR2 SYDVKM. Trimming pared 2 bases from V and 7 bases from J, leaving 15 bases between. The CDR3 loop reads CASSLGTFPLEQYF. The CDR3 DNA follows: TGTGCCAGCAGTTTAGGGACTTTCCCCCTGGAGCAGTACTTC.

CDR3 protein: CASSPLRGTGGSSEKLFF. The DNA of the CDR3 is TGTGCCAGCAGCCCTCTGAGGGGGACAGGGGGATCGAGTGAAAAACTGTTTTTT. This chain uses TRBV3-1 (or the pseudogene TRBV3-2) with TRBJ1-4; 11 bases agree with TRBD1. The V gene end was trimmed by 4 bases and the J gene end by 7 bases; junction bases not matched to a gene: 14. The CDR3 is made up of 18 amino acids. Germline-derived CDR1 and CDR2 are LGHDT and YNNKEL (reference sequence).

This chain uses TRBV14 with TRBJ1-2; TRBD1 aligns across 7 bases. The length of the CDR3 is 13 residues. Per the germline V gene, CDR1 is SGHDN and CDR2 is FVKESK. J gave up 5 bases and V 4 bases, and 4 bases lay outside the gene matches. The CDR3 spells CASSRQGGYGYTF. CDR3 coding DNA: TGTGCCAGCAGCCGACAGGGTGGATATGGCTACACCTTC. The whole variable domain, filled in from reference TRBV14 and TRBJ1-2, reads EAGVTQFPSHSVIEKGQTVTLRCDPISGHDNLYWYRRVMGKEIKFLLHFVKESKQDESGMPNNRFLAERTGGTYSTLKVQPAELEDSGVYFCASSRQGGYGYTFGSGTRLTVV.